The clone carrying this TCR beta chain has only a few counts. Its antigen is unknown. The CDR3 contains 15 residues. V was cut by 4 bases and J by 4 bases, with 15 bases left in between. Per germline, CDR1 SGHTA and CDR2 FQGNSA. This sample was included in a study of T cells in Graves' hyperthyroidism and ophthalmopathy. The study, taken as a whole, reports: Ophthalmopathy was identified by the model a median roughly six months ahead of onset. Most thyroid-expanded clonotypes above 0.001 were also found in blood. Ophthalmopathy was told apart from stable hyperthyroidism by a 13 V-J model.

What was amplified from RNA transcripts were TCR beta CDR3 regions. RT-PCR in the first round (using the HTBI primer set) targeted the TCR CDR3. TCRdb called the multiplex PCR reads again in MiXCR, with one record for every CDR3 protein. The repertoire holds fewer than 250,000 distinct CDR3 sequences, with 15% to 20% as singletons. Material for sequencing was blood. The chain employs TRBV7-2 and TRBJ2-3; TRBD2 is a possible D gene (6 bases). This clonotype was obtained from a man between 45 and 60 years old with Graves' hyperthyroidism. The CDR3 loop reads CASSSLTGDPDTQYF. The CDR3 region has the DNA TGTGCCAGCAGCTCTTTAACGGGAGACCCAGATACGCAGTATTTT.